This T cell receptor beta chain derives from a study of CD8 T cells in Susac syndrome. V lost 3 bases, J lost 4 bases, and 8 bases lay in between. Germline CDR1 and CDR2: SGHTA and FQGTGA. The CDR3 is made up of 13 amino acids. RNA, at about 0.5 to 1 ug, was reverse transcribed with random hexamers. In TCRdb, the immunoSEQ multiplex PCR reads were re-called with MiXCR into one record per CDR3 protein. Among tens of thousands of distinct CDR3 sequences listed, 93% were seen once. The gene calls are TRBV7-3 and TRBJ2-3; D uncertain. The sequenced material came from CD4+ T cells from PBMCs. The receptor was isolated from a human donor with Susac syndrome. CDR3 sequence (DNA): TGTGCCAGCAGCTTTTCAAGTGCAGATACGCAGTATTTT. Translating it yields CASSFSSADTQYF.